This T cell receptor beta chain emerged from a study of regulatory T cells in long-lasting Graves disease. Construction of TCR beta libraries relied on iRepertoire HTBI primers and on Arm-PCR targeting CDR3 regions. TCRdb reanalysed the multiplex PCR reads using MiXCR and keeps one entry per CDR3 protein. Among about 310,000 distinct CDR3 sequences, approximately 20% were seen once, and the ten largest hold around 36%. In its sample, this clonotype was seen a few times. Time point noted: newly diagnosed GD, antithyroid drugs for less than 3 months. Generation of the TCR library employed RNA extracted from PBMCs. The CDR3 consists of 15 residues. The germline CDR1 and CDR2 sequences are LGHNT and FRNRAP. V trimming: 5 bases; J trimming: 3 bases; junction bases outside the gene matches: 8.

Sequenced here: peripheral blood mononuclear cells (PBMCs), sampled at new diagnosis, from a patient treated with antithyroid drugs. V gene TRBV12-5 combines with J gene TRBJ2-5; TRBD1 matches at 8 bases. This sequence originates from a female donor with Graves disease. The CDR3 loop reads CASGRLGQGEETQYF. CDR3 sequence (DNA): TGTGCTAGTGGTCGCCTAGGACAGGGAGAAGAGACCCAGTACTTC.